Below, 12 T cell receptor beta chains from the same sample are listed, as sequenced in a study of blood T cell repertoires in COVID-19. Measured with immunoSEQ multiplex PCR; TCRdb has only the in-frame clones, and not every one. Of under 200,000 clones listed, approximately 84% were seen once; the top ten hold around 5.2%. The sample taken for sequencing was peripheral blood. The source of these receptors is a woman older than 75 with acute or convalescent COVID-19.

This clone occurred once. The rearrangement uses TRBV9 and TRBJ1-6; D gene unclear. The CDR3 has 13 residues. The V gene lost 0 bases and the J gene lost 7 bases, with 5 bases spanning the gap. Per germline, CDR1 SGDLS and CDR2 YYNGEE. The CDR3 DNA sequence: TGTGCCAGCAGCGTAGGGCAGAATTCACCCCTCCACTTT. Translation: CASSVGQNSPLHF.

The sample holds one count of this clone. The V gene is TRBV2, the J gene TRBJ1-3; 11 nucleotides align to TRBD1. The germline gives CDR1 SNHLY, CDR2 FYNNEI. This CDR3 is built from 16 residues. V lost 7 bases, J lost 6 bases, and 11 bases stayed unmatched. CDR3 protein: CASTLTGTGGLNTIYF. As DNA, the CDR3 is TGTGCCAGCACCCTCACCGGGACAGGGGGTTTAAACACCATATATTTT.

The CDR3, as DNA: TGTGCCAGCAGCTCCACCACGGGACAGAGACTAAACTATGGCTACACCTTC. Protein: CASSSTTGQRLNYGYTF. The chain links TRBV7-9 to TRBJ1-2; TRBD1 matches at 7 bases. Germline trimming cut 4 bases from V and 2 bases from J; bases unmatched to any gene: 13. The CDR3 extends over 17 amino acids. Germline V gene data show CDR1 as SEHNR and CDR2 as FQNEAQ (reference sequence).

The J gene is TRBJ2-1, the V gene TRBV7-2; D perhaps matches TRBD1 (6 bases). CDR3 length: 14 residues. The V end lost 2 bases, the J end lost 13 bases, and 18 bases lay between the germline ends. Germline V gene data show CDR1 as SGHTA and CDR2 as FQGNSA. This chain's CDR3 is CASSLRGRGPEQFF. DNA of the CDR3: TGTGCCAGCAGCTTACGGGGCAGGGGCCCCGAACAGTTCTTC.

The table lists this clone with a few counts. The V call is TRBV5-1, the J call TRBJ1-2; 7 positions match TRBD1. The CDR3 loop spans 14 amino acids. V shed 1 base and J 6 bases; nucleotides not matched to a gene: 6. Germline values: CDR1 SGHRS, CDR2 YFSETQ. The CDR3 sequence is CASSLSTGVNGYTF. The CDR3 DNA reads as TGCGCCAGCAGCTTGTCAACAGGGGTGAATGGCTACACCTTC.

This clone was seen a few times. This chain's CDR3 is CASSLTGVGYNEKLFF. The CDR3 bases are TGTGCCAGCAGCTTGACAGGAGTGGGATATAATGAAAAACTGTTTTTT. This sequence joins TRBV7-9 and TRBJ1-4, with D perhaps matching TRBD1 (6 bases). V dropped 3 bases and J dropped 4 bases, with 15 bases sitting between them. CDR3 length: 16 residues. The germline CDR1 and CDR2 sequences are SEHNR and FQNEAQ (reference sequence).

The chain employs TRBV10-1 and TRBJ2-5; no definite D call. V lost 0 bases, J lost 5 bases, and 4 bases lay in between. CDR1 WNHNN and CDR2 SYGVQD come from the germline V gene (reference sequence). The CDR3 covers 12 residues. This CDR3 is CASSESRETQYF. The DNA of the CDR3 is TGCGCCAGCAGTGAGTCCCGGGAGACCCAGTACTTC.

Written as DNA, the CDR3 is TGTGCCAGCTCCCCCGACAGGGGGCAAGAGACCCAGTACTTC. This translates into CASSPDRGQETQYF. The chain combines TRBV18 with TRBJ2-5, with 9 nucleotides matching TRBD1. The CDR3 totals 14 residues. CDR1 and CDR2 (germline): KGHSH, LQKENI. Trimming removed 6 bases from V and 2 bases from J; junction bases left unmatched: 4. The full variable domain, completed using reference TRBV18 and TRBJ2-5, is NAGVMQNPRHLVRRRGQEARLRCSPMKGHSHVYWYRQLPEEGLKFMVYLQKENIIDESGMPKERFSAEFPKEGPSILRIQQVVRGDSAAYFCASSPDRGQETQYFGPGTRLLVL.

CDR3 amino acids: CSAHLTGANTF. In nucleotides, the CDR3 is TGCAGTGCTCATCTTACAGGGGCGAACACCTTC. This chain connects TRBV20-1 to TRBJ1-2, with 7 bases aligning to TRBD1. CDR3 length equals 11 residues. Germline V lookup: CDR1 DFQATT, CDR2 SNEGSKA (reference sequence). V lost 5 bases to trimming and J lost 12 bases; unmatched junction nucleotides: 9.

The chain recombines TRBV5-1 with TRBJ2-2, with a possible D match to TRBD2 (6 bases). V gave up 4 bases and J gave up 3 bases, with 16 bases separating them. The germline gives CDR1 SGHRS, CDR2 YFSETQ. This CDR3 region has 16 residues. CDR3 amino acids: CASSIPSGADTGELFF. DNA of the CDR3: TGCGCCAGCAGCATCCCTTCGGGAGCGGACACCGGGGAGCTGTTTTTT.

V is TRBV30 and J is TRBJ1-4, with 7 bases that match TRBD1. Trimming cost V 2 bases and J 0 bases; bases outside gene matches: 9. This CDR3 has 17 amino acids. Germline V gene lookup returns CDR1 GTSNPN and CDR2 SVGIG (reference sequence). The CDR3: CAWSHTGARATNEKLFF. The CDR3 DNA follows: TGTGCCTGGAGTCACACAGGGGCTAGAGCAACTAATGAAAAACTGTTTTTT.

This chain connects TRBV28 to TRBJ2-2; TRBD1 agrees at 9 bases. The CDR3 contains 14 residues. V trimming: 6 bases; J trimming: 3 bases; junction bases outside the gene matches: 2. Germline-derived CDR1 and CDR2 are MDHEN and SYDVKM. CDR3 sequence: CASSRTGDTGELFF. CDR3 DNA: TGTGCCAGCAGCAGGACAGGGGACACCGGGGAGCTGTTTTTT.